Given below is one T cell receptor (beta chain) in context. The data originate from a study of siplizumab effects on memory and regulatory T cells. Data came from immunoSEQ multiplex PCR; TCRdb stores just in-frame clones and leaves some out. The profile shows around 100,000 clones, 91% of them singletons. The V end was cut by 9 bases, the J end by 4 bases, with 9 bases between. The CDR3 contains 11 residues. Germline CDR1 reads MDHEN; CDR2 reads SYDVKM. V gene TRBV28 combines with J gene TRBJ1-1, with D possibly matching TRBD1 (6 bases). This receptor was identified in a human donor in good health. The sequenced sample was CD4+ T cells sorted from blood. The CDR3 loop is CASQGITEAFF. CDR3 in DNA: TGTGCCAGTCAGGGGATCACTGAAGCTTTCTTT. Drawing the rest from reference TRBV28 and TRBJ1-1, the complete variable domain is DVKVTQSSRYLVKRTGEKVFLECVQDMDHENMFWYRQDPGLGLRLIYFSYDVKMKEKGDIPEGYSVSREKKERFSLILESASTNQTSMYLCASQGITEAFFGQGTRLTVV.